This T cell receptor beta chain was observed in a study of CD8 T cells in Susac syndrome. cDNA came from about 0.46 to 1 ug RNA primed by random hexamers. From the immunoSEQ multiplex PCR reads, TCRdb called clonotypes with MiXCR, one entry per CDR3 protein. Seen here are about 300,000 distinct CDR3 sequences, approximately 91% observed once, and the top ten hold 0.18%. After removal of 6 bases from V and 2 bases from J, the junction contained 6 bases not matched to a gene. The length of the CDR3 is 15 residues. CDR1 is SNHLY and CDR2 is FYNNEI in the germline V gene. Sample: CD8+ T cells from PBMCs. The chain recombines TRBV2 with TRBJ2-5; 10 bases match TRBD2. The sequence was collected from a human donor with multiple sclerosis. The CDR3 nucleotides are TGTGCCAGCAGACCCCGAGCGGGGGGGCAAGAGACCCAGTACTTC. This encodes CASRPRAGGQETQYF.